This T cell receptor beta chain appears in the sequencing data of a study of T cell responses to AZD1222 COVID-19 vaccine. Germline V gives CDR1 SNHLY, CDR2 FYNNEI. The CDR3 is made up of 15 amino acids. Trimming stripped 2 bases from V and 3 bases from J, with 14 bases between. Study-wide results and caveats: There were repertoire samples only from the period after the peak T cell response.

Comment on this clone: Its antigen is currently unknown.

Sequenced by immunoSEQ multiplex PCR; TCRdb stores in-frame clones only, minus some. The sample has approximately 150,000 clones; 85% to 95% are singletons. V usage is TRBV2 and J usage is TRBJ2-7; a weak D match, TRBD2 (5 bases). The source of this sequence is an adult who had recovered from COVID-19. The sample here was peripheral blood, taken after recovery from COVID-19. CDR3 protein: CASSERVSAFYEQYF. CDR3 nucleotide sequence: TGTGCCAGCAGTGAACGGGTTAGCGCCTTCTACGAGCAGTACTTC. The full variable domain, completed using reference TRBV2 and TRBJ2-7, is EPEVTQTPSHQVTQMGQEVILRCVPISNHLYFYWYRQILGQKVEFLVSFYNNEISEKSEIFDDQFSVERPDGSNFTLKIRSTKLEDSAMYFCASSERVSAFYEQYFGPGTRLTVT.